The clone carrying this T cell receptor (beta chain) has only a few counts. This sample stems from a study of blood T cells in healthy people across ages. V was cut by 5 bases and J by 5 bases, with 13 bases left in between. Germline values: CDR1 SGHRS, CDR2 YFSETQ. The CDR3 has 13 amino acids. A second about 7 to 12 cycle PCR used barcoded and J-beta primers. TCRdb passed the 5' RACE reads through MiXCR, listing each CDR3 protein once. This table has around 520,000 distinct CDR3 sequences, 25% to 35% appearing once. These records were also assigned to another study, of T cells of mothers and their children. That investigation notes: Samples were provided by three healthy Caucasian mothers and their six children.

The rearrangement links TRBV5-1 to TRBJ2-5; D not resolved. This receptor was obtained from a boy aged 2 to 10 in good health. The sequencing input was blood. The CDR3 DNA is TGCGCCAGCAGGCAAAACCTCAGGGAGACCCAGTACTTC. The encoded protein is CASRQNLRETQYF.